This paragraph reports one T cell receptor beta chain. The target antigen is unknown. The data originate from a study of T-cell memory formation after mild COVID-19. Whole-study context: TCR clusters largely stayed donor specific. The study's findings and limits: CD4+ bias marked clones expanding day 15 to 37, unlike balanced contracting clones. Pre-infection memory showed some responding clones, and this suggested that cross-reactive memory joined.

Trimming removed 1 base at V and 1 base at J, with 24 bases between. Germline CDR1 is SGHTA and CDR2 is FQGTGA. This CDR3 spans 20 amino acids. TCR alpha and TCR beta cDNA libraries carrying sample barcodes and UMIs came from 5'RACE with constant-segment primers. A single record per CDR3 protein comes from TCRdb applying MiXCR to the 5' RACE reads. This table holds about 340,000 distinct CDR3 sequences, approximately 15% found once. The rearrangement uses TRBV7-3 and TRBJ2-3; D may be TRBD2 (6 bases). The sequencing input was PBMCs or a T cell subset sorted from them (not recorded which). The receptor's source is a man between 18 and 35 years old who had mild COVID-19 (a few samples of this study predate the infection). Cell type and time point are not known. The CDR3 coding sequence is TGTGCCAGCAGCTTAAAGGCGAAGGACTACACGAACACCCGCACAGATACGCAGTATTTT. Protein product: CASSLKAKDYTNTRTDTQYF.